The 16 T cell receptor beta chains in this list originate from one sample, sequenced in a study of shared clonotypes between healthy human individuals. Here immunoSEQ multiplex PCR was the method, and the copy in TCRdb shows in-frame clones only, minus some. The sample consists of about 700,000 clones, 90% to 95% of them appearing once. Terminally differentiated effector memory CD45RA+ cells were left out of the naive CD8 fraction, which was CD45RO-negative and positively selected for CCR7. Specimen: naive CD8+ T cells sorted from blood. These receptors were collected from a man aged 30-40 years in good health.

The V gene is TRBV6-5, the J gene TRBJ2-3; 10 bases are a match to TRBD1. The V segment lost 4 bases and the J segment 2 bases; nucleotides outside the gene matches: 6. The CDR3 covers 16 residues. Looked up from germline, CDR1 is MNHEY and CDR2 is SVGAGI. The CDR3 nucleotides are TGTGCCAGCAGTTGGTGGACAGGGGGGATCACAGATACGCAGTATTTT. The encoded protein is CASSWWTGGITDTQYF.

J is TRBJ2-7 and V is TRBV28, with TRBD2 as a possible D gene (6 bases). Germline lookup yields CDR1 MDHEN and CDR2 SYDVKM. The CDR3 is made up of 14 amino acids. Trimming stripped 7 bases from V and 9 bases from J, with 22 bases between. The CDR3 sequence is CASIGPGVYDVQYF. Here the CDR3 DNA reads TGTGCCAGCATTGGTCCGGGAGTGTACGACGTGCAGTACTTC.

The chain joins TRBV19 to TRBJ2-2; D gene uncertain. Germline V CDR1 and CDR2: LNHDA, SQIVND (reference sequence). CDR3 length equals 12 residues. V lost 4 bases, J lost 7 bases, and 7 bases lay in between. CDR3 nucleotides: TGTGCCAGTAGTAACTTCGGCGGGGAGCTGTTTTTT. Encoded protein: CASSNFGGELFF. The full variable domain, with the rest looked up from reference TRBV19 and TRBJ2-2, is DGGITQSPKYLFRKEGQNVTLSCEQNLNHDAMYWYRQDPGQGLRLIYYSQIVNDFQKGDIAEGYSVSREKKESFPLTVTSAQKNPTAFYLCASSNFGGELFFGEGSRLTVL.

CDR3 protein: CASSSRTSGRARNYEQYF. Written as DNA, the CDR3 is TGTGCCAGCAGTTCCCGGACTAGCGGGAGGGCCAGAAACTACGAGCAGTACTTC. This chain uses TRBV28 with TRBJ2-5; 15 positions agree with TRBD2. The last part of the DNA fits TRBJ2-7 better; the J call may be wrong. This CDR3 spans 18 amino acids. In germline, CDR1 is MDHEN, CDR2 SYDVKM.

The rearrangement joins TRBV27 to TRBJ2-1; 7 bases align to TRBD2. Per the germline V gene, CDR1 is MNHEY and CDR2 is SMNVEV (reference sequence). The CDR3 spans 15 residues. J lost 5 bases, V lost 5 bases, and 9 bases had no gene match. The CDR3 sequence: CASSRAGAFNNEQFF. DNA for the CDR3: TGTGCCAGCAGTCGGGCGGGAGCTTTCAACAATGAGCAGTTCTTC.

V usage is TRBV27 and J usage is TRBJ1-4, with D unclear. CDR3 length: 14 amino acids. Trimming removed 3 bases from V and 6 bases from J, with 11 bases in between. Germline values: CDR1 MNHEY, CDR2 SMNVEV (reference sequence). Written as DNA, the CDR3 is TGTGCCAGCAGTTTTTTCGGGGAAGATGAAAAACTGTTTTTT. This translates into CASSFFGEDEKLFF.

DNA for the CDR3: TGTGCCAGCAGGGAACGGGGGGGCAGGGAGCAGTTCTTC. Its translation is CASRERGGREQFF. The rearrangement links TRBV6-6 to TRBJ2-1; 8 bases agree with TRBD2. The germline V gene encodes CDR1 MNHNY and CDR2 SVGAGI (reference sequence). V lost 6 bases to trimming and J lost 10 bases; unmatched junction nucleotides: 8. The CDR3 runs to 13 residues.

Points on this clone: Other DNA sequences in the same sample also yield this CDR3. This chain uses TRBV14 with TRBJ2-7, with D possibly being TRBD1 (6 bases). Germline V lookup: CDR1 SGHDN, CDR2 FVKESK. Trimming shortened V by 4 bases and J by 5 bases, and 18 bases separated the two germline ends. The CDR3 contains 15 residues. Written as DNA, the CDR3 is TGTGCCAGCAGCCGCCAGGGGTATGGCCTAAACGAGCAGTACTTC. This translates into CASSRQGYGLNEQYF.

The chain is built from TRBV28 and TRBJ1-5, with a possible D match to TRBD1 (5 bases). Trimming left V 7 bases short and J 3 bases short, with 16 bases between. Germline CDR1 MDHEN, CDR2 SYDVKM. CDR3 length: 15 amino acids. This CDR3 is CASTLWAQANQPQHF. CDR3 bases: TGTGCCAGCACCCTGTGGGCACAGGCCAATCAGCCCCAGCATTTT.

Remarks on this clone: A much larger clone differs from this one at a single base, so this may be a read error. J is TRBJ2-3 and V is TRBV6-6, with no clear D. With 6 bases removed from V and 0 bases from J, the gap between germline ends came to 4 bases. CDR3 length: 12 amino acids. Germline-derived CDR1 and CDR2 are MNHNY and SVGAGI (reference sequence). CDR3 sequence reads: CASSLSTDTQYF. The CDR3, as DNA: TGTGCCAGCAGCCTTAGCACAGATACGCAGTATTTT.

The gene calls are TRBV13 and TRBJ2-7; TRBD2 agrees at 7 bases. This CDR3 contains 14 residues. Trimming cost V 5 bases and J 2 bases; bases outside gene matches: 6. CDR1 PRHDT and CDR2 FYEKMQ come from the germline V gene (reference sequence). The CDR3 here is CASSSRGETYEQYF. The CDR3 coding sequence is TGTGCCAGCAGCAGCCGGGGGGAAACCTACGAGCAGTACTTC.

The chain has TRBV2 and TRBJ2-7; the D gene is possibly TRBD1 (5 bases). CDR3 length: 16 amino acids. V lost 5 bases and J 2 bases, leaving 19 bases between the germline ends. Germline-derived CDR1 and CDR2 are SNHLY and FYNNEI. In nucleotides, the CDR3 is TGTGCCAGCAGTCTTTCAGGGCCTTCCCTAACCTACGAGCAGTACTTC. Its protein is CASSLSGPSLTYEQYF.

This clone was recorded once. The CDR3 protein is CASSLQRGRYGELFF. The CDR3 nucleotides are TGTGCCAGCAGTTTACAACGAGGGAGGTACGGGGAGCTGTTTTTT. This chain connects TRBV27 to TRBJ2-2; D is possibly TRBD2 (6 bases). This CDR3 is built from 15 residues. Deletions cut 2 bases from V and 7 bases from J, with 14 bases between. Looked up from germline, CDR1 is MNHEY and CDR2 is SMNVEV (reference sequence).

The chain combines TRBV6-5 with TRBJ2-7; 7 nucleotides line up with TRBD1. The trim removed 6 bases at V and 4 bases at J, leaving 3 bases unmatched. CDR1 is MNHEY and CDR2 is SVGAGI in the germline V gene. The CDR3 extends over 12 amino acids. CDR3 in amino acids: CASSPTGYEQYF. CDR3 DNA: TGTGCCAGCAGCCCGACAGGGTACGAGCAGTACTTC.

The chain carries TRBV19 and TRBJ1-3, with unresolved D. V dropped 7 bases and J dropped 4 bases, with 5 bases sitting between them. Per the germline V gene, CDR1 is LNHDA and CDR2 is SQIVND (reference sequence). This CDR3 spans 11 amino acids. CDR3 residues: CASMAGNTIYF. In nucleotides, the CDR3 is TGTGCCAGTATGGCGGGAAACACCATATATTTT.

This chain connects TRBV13 to TRBJ2-7, with D uncertain. V dropped 3 bases and J dropped 0 bases, with 6 bases sitting between them. Germline CDR1 reads PRHDT; CDR2 reads FYEKMQ (reference sequence). The CDR3 consists of 13 residues. CDR3 sequence reads: CASSFEDSYEQYF. The CDR3 DNA reads as TGTGCCAGCAGCTTTGAGGACTCCTACGAGCAGTACTTC.